This TCR beta chain was captured in a study of identical twins. A remark on this clonotype: Its specificity is not known.

Overall study findings and caveats: Conclusions were based on cross-sectional statistical analysis, without following the same donors.

TCRdb re-called the 5' RACE reads with MiXCR, one entry per CDR3 protein. The data contain roughly 250,000 distinct CDR3 sequences, 7.5% of them singletons. Germline V gene lookup returns CDR1 SNHLY and CDR2 FYNNEI. The CDR3 runs 15 residues. The V end lost 4 bases, the J end lost 4 bases, and 16 bases lay between the germline ends. The same specimen was also included in a second study, on yellow fever vaccine responses in identical twins.

The clonotype was recovered from a woman aged 18-29 years in good health. Sequenced: CD8+ T cells sorted from blood. V gene TRBV2 combines with J gene TRBJ1-2; maybe TRBD1 (5 bases). The CDR3 sequence: CASSAAGLSGYGYTF. The CDR3 DNA reads as TGTGCCAGCAGTGCGGCAGGGCTTAGTGGCTATGGCTACACCTTC. Combining the CDR3 with reference TRBV2 and TRBJ1-2 gives the whole variable domain EPEVTQTPSHQVTQMGQEVILRCVPISNHLYFYWYRQILGQKVEFLVSFYNNEISEKSEIFDDQFSVERPDGSNFTLKIRSTKLEDSAMYFCASSAAGLSGYGYTFGSGTRLTVV.